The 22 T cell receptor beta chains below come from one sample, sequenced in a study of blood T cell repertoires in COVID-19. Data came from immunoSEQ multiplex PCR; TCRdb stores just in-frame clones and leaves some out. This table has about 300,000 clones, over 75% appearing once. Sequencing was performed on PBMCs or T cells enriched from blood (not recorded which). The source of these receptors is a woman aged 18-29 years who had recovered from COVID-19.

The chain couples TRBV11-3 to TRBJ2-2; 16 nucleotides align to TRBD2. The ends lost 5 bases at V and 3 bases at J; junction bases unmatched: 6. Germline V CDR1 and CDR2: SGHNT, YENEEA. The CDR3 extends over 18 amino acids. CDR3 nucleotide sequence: TGTGCCAGCAGCCCGGGACTAGCGGGAGGGCCGGACACCGGGGAGCTGTTTTTT. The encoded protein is CASSPGLAGGPDTGELFF. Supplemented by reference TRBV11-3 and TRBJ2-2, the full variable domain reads EAGVVQSPRYKIIEKKQPVAFWCNPISGHNTLYWYLQNLGQGPELLIRYENEEAVDDSQLPKDRFSAERLKGVDSTLKIQPAELGDSAVYLCASSPGLAGGPDTGELFFGEGSRLTVL.

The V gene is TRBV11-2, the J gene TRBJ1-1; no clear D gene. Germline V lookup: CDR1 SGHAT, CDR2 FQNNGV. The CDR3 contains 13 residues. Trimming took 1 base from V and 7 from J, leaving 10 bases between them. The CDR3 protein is CASSLGLKGEAFF. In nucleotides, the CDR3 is TGTGCCAGCAGCTTAGGACTAAAGGGTGAAGCTTTCTTT.

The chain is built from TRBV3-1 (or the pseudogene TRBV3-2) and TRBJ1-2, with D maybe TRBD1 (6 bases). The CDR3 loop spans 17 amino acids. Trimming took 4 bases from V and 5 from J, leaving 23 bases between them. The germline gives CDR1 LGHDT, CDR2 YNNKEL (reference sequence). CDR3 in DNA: TGTGCCAGCAGCCCGGGGGGCTCGCGCCTACTTACATATGGCTACACCTTC. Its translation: CASSPGGSRLLTYGYTF.

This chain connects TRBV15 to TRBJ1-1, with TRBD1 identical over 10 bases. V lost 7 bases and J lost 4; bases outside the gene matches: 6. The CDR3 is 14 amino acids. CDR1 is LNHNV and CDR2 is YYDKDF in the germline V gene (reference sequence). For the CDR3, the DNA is TGTGCCACCAAAGGACAGGGGGTGACCACTGAAGCTTTCTTT. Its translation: CATKGQGVTTEAFF.

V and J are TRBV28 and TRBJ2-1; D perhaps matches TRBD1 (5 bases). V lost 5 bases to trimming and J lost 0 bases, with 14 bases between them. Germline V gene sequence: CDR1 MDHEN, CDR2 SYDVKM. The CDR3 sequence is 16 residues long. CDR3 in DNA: TGTGCCAGCAGTCGACTCCCCCAGGGCTCCTACAATGAGCAGTTCTTC. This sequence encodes CASSRLPQGSYNEQFF. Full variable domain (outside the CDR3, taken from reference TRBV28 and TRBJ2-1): DVKVTQSSRYLVKRTGEKVFLECVQDMDHENMFWYRQDPGLGLRLIYFSYDVKMKEKGDIPEGYSVSREKKERFSLILESASTNQTSMYLCASSRLPQGSYNEQFFGPGTRLTVL.

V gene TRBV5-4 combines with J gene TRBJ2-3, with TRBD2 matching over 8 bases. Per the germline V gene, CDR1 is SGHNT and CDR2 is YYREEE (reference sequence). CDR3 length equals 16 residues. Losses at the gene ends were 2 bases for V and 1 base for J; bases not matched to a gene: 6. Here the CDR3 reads CASSLRRGGGTDTQYF. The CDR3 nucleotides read TGTGCCAGCAGCTTACGACGGGGGGGCGGCACAGATACGCAGTATTTT.

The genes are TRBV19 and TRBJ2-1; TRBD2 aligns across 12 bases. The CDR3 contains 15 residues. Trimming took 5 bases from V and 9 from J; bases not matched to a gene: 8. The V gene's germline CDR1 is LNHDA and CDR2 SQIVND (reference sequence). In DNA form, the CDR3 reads TGTGCCAGTAGTTTAGGACTAGCGGGGACCGGTGAGCAGTTCTTC. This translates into CASSLGLAGTGEQFF.

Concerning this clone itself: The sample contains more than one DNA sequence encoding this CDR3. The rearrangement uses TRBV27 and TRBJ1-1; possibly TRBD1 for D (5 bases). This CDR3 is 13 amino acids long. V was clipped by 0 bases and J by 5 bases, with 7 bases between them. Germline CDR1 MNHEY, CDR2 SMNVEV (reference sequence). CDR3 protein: CASSLSRGTEAFF. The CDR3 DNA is TGTGCCAGCAGTTTATCTAGGGGAACTGAAGCTTTCTTT.

The DNA of the CDR3 is TGTGCCTGGAGTAACAGGGAGAATCAGCCCCAGCATTTT. This sequence encodes CAWSNRENQPQHF. The V gene is TRBV30, the J gene TRBJ1-5, with D maybe TRBD1 (6 bases). The V and J ends lost 2 bases and 4 bases respectively, with 9 bases between them. Per the germline V gene, CDR1 is GTSNPN and CDR2 is SVGIG (reference sequence). The CDR3 contains 13 residues.

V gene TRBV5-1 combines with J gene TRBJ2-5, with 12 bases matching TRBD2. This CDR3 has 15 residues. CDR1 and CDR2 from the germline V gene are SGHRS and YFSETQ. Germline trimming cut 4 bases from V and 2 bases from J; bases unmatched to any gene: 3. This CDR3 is CASSVGTSGQETQYF. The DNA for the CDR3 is TGCGCCAGCAGCGTGGGGACTAGCGGGCAAGAGACCCAGTACTTC.

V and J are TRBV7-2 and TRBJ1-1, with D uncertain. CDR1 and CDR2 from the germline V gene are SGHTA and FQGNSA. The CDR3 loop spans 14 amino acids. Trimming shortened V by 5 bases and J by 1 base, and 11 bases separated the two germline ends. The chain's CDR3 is CASSKTARNTEAFF. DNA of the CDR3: TGTGCCAGCAGCAAAACAGCCAGGAACACTGAAGCTTTCTTT.

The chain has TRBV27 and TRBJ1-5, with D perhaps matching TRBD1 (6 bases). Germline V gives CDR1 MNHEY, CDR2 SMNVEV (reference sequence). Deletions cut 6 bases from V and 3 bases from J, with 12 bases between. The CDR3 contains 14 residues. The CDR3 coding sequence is TGTGCCAGCAGCACCTGGGACAACAATCAGCCCCAGCATTTT. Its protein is CASSTWDNNQPQHF.

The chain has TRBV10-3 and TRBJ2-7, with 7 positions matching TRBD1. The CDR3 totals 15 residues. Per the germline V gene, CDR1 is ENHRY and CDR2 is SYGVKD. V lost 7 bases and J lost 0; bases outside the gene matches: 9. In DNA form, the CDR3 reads TGTGCCATCAAGACCGACAGGGTTACCTCCTACGAGCAGTACTTC. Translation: CAIKTDRVTSYEQYF.

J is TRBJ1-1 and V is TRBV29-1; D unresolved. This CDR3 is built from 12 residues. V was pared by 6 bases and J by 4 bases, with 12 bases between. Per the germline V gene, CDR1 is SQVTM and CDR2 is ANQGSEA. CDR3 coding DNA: TGCAGCGTCCAGGCTGACGCCACTGAAGCTTTCTTT. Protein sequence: CSVQADATEAFF.

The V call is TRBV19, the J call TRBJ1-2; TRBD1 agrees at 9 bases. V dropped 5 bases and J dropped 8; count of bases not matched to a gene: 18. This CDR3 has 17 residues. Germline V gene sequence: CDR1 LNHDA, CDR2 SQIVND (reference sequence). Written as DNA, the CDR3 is TGTGCCAGTAGTTCCCCGGGACAGGGTTTTCTAGTCGGAGGCTACACCTTC. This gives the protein CASSSPGQGFLVGGYTF.

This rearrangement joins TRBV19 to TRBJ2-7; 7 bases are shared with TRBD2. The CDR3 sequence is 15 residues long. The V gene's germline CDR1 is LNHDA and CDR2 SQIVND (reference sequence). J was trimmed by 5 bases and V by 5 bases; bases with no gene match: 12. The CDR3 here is CASSPFGGSHNEQYF. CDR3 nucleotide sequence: TGTGCCAGTAGTCCCTTCGGCGGGAGTCACAACGAGCAGTACTTC.

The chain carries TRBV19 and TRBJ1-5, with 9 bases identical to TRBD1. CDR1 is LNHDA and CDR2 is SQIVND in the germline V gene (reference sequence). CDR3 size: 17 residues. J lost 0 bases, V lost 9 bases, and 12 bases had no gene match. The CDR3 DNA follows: TGTGCCAGCCAAAGGGGACAGGGCGCCTATAGCAATCAGCCCCAGCATTTT. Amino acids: CASQRGQGAYSNQPQHF. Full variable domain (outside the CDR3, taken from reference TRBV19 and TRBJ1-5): DGGITQSPKYLFRKEGQNVTLSCEQNLNHDAMYWYRQDPGQGLRLIYYSQIVNDFQKGDIAEGYSVSREKKESFPLTVTSAQKNPTAFYLCASQRGQGAYSNQPQHFGDGTRLSIL.

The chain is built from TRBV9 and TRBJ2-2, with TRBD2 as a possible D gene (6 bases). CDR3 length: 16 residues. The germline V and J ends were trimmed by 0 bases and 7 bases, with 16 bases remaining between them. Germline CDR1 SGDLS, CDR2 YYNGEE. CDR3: CASSVVAGSNHGELFF. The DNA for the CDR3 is TGTGCCAGCAGCGTAGTAGCCGGGAGCAACCACGGGGAGCTGTTTTTT.

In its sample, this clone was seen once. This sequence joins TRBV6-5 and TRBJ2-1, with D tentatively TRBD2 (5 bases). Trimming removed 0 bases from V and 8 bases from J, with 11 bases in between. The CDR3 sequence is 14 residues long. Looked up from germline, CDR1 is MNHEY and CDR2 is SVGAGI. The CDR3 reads CASSYSAWRDEQFF. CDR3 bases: TGTGCCAGCAGTTACTCTGCGTGGCGGGATGAGCAGTTCTTC.

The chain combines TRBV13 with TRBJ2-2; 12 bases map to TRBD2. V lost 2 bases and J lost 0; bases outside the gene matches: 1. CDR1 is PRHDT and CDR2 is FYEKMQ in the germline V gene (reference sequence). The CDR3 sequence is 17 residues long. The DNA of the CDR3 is TGTGCCAGCAGCTTACTAGCGGGGGGGTCGAACACCGGGGAGCTGTTTTTT. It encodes CASSLLAGGSNTGELFF.

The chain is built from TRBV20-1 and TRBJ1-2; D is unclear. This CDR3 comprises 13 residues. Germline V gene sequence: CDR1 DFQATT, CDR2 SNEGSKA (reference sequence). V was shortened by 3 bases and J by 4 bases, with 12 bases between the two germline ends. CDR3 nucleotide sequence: TGCAGTGCTAGTGTCAGACGGAGCTATGGCTACACCTTC. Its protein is CSASVRRSYGYTF.

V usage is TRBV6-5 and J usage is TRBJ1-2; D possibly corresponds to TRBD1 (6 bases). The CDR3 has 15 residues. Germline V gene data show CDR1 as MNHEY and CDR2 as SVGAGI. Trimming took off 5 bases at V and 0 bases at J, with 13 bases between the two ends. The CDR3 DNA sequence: TGTGCCAGCAGTACGGACAGCGATGCTAACTATGGCTACACCTTC. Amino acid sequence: CASSTDSDANYGYTF.